A single sample is the source of the 30 T cell receptor beta chains below, sequenced in a study of shared clonotypes between healthy human individuals (TCRdb year 2020). Receptor libraries were prepared by the immunoSEQ multiplex PCR assay. TCRdb obtained this table from immuneACCESS and retained in-frame rearrangements with V and J assigned. These tables miss some clones; where compared with another copy, unresolved V genes account for less than half of the shortfall, and the remainder is unexplained. This sample comprises approximately 2.3 million clones, roughly 93% of them detected only once. The top ten clones comprise 0.35% to 0.45% of the sample. The specimen was naive CD4+ T cells from PBMCs. This specimen's cell subset or site label, per the study, means: CD45RA+ positively selected. The receptors shown here come from a man aged 18 to 35 in good health. Some clones in this sample may be carry-over from other donors' samples.

The J gene is TRBJ2-3, the V gene TRBV18; D is possibly TRBD2 (6 bases). From germline, CDR1 is KGHSH and CDR2 LQKENI. CDR3 length: 15 amino acids. V was trimmed by 3 bases and J by 3 bases, leaving 13 bases between them. CDR3 loop: CASSPRGEVTDTQYF. The CDR3 bases are TGTGCCAGCTCACCCCGTGGGGAGGTGACAGATACGCAGTATTTT.

J is TRBJ2-7 and V is TRBV19, with 9 bases that match TRBD1. The junction had 4 bases not matched to a gene; V was cut back by 7 bases and J by 0 bases. CDR3 length: 14 residues. Germline V CDR1 and CDR2: LNHDA, SQIVND (reference sequence). The CDR3 region is CASMDRGHSYEQYF. The CDR3 DNA reads TGTGCCAGTATGGACAGGGGCCACTCCTACGAGCAGTACTTC.

This chain links TRBV27 with TRBJ2-1, with D unclear. The CDR3 is 14 residues long. V gave up 6 bases and J gave up 0 bases, with 9 bases separating them. Germline V gives CDR1 MNHEY, CDR2 SMNVEV (reference sequence). The DNA of the CDR3 is TGTGCCAGCAGAGAACAGAGCTCCTACAATGAGCAGTTCTTC. It encodes CASREQSSYNEQFF.

The genes are TRBV9 and TRBJ2-3, with TRBD1 matching 7 bases. V lost 0 bases to trimming and J lost 3 bases; unmatched junction nucleotides: 1. The CDR3 totals 14 residues. Germline V gives CDR1 SGDLS, CDR2 YYNGEE. The chain's CDR3 is CASSVEQGTDTQYF. CDR3 DNA sequence: TGTGCCAGCAGCGTAGAACAGGGGACAGATACGCAGTATTTT.

The chain employs TRBV9 and TRBJ1-2; D is uncertain. CDR1 is SGDLS, CDR2 YYNGEE, per germline. The CDR3 consists of 15 residues. V was pared by 3 bases and J by 2 bases, with 14 bases between. CDR3 residues: CASSGRRTVNYGYTF. CDR3 nucleotides: TGTGCCAGCAGCGGGCGCCGGACGGTAAACTATGGCTACACCTTC.

The rearrangement joins TRBV5-1 to TRBJ2-6; perhaps D is TRBD1 or TRBD2 (5 bases each). Trimming pared 3 bases from V and 0 bases from J, leaving 16 bases between. Germline-derived CDR1 and CDR2 are SGHRS and YFSETQ. CDR3 length: 18 residues. CDR3 protein: CASSWDPGPPSGANVLTF. The CDR3 DNA follows: TGCGCCAGCAGCTGGGACCCGGGACCCCCCTCTGGGGCCAACGTCCTGACTTTC. The variable domain in full, completed from reference TRBV5-1 and TRBJ2-6, reads KAGVTQTPRYLIKTRGQQVTLSCSPISGHRSVSWYQQTPGQGLQFLFEYFSETQRNKGNFPGRFSGRQFSNSRSEMNVSTLELGDSALYLCASSWDPGPPSGANVLTFGAGSRLTVL.

The genes are TRBV18 and TRBJ1-1; D is ambiguous. The CDR3 runs to 13 residues. Per the germline V gene, CDR1 is KGHSH and CDR2 is LQKENI. Trimming shortened V by 5 bases and J by 4 bases, and 11 bases separated the two germline ends. The chain's CDR3 is CASSGRGSTEAFF. The CDR3, as DNA: TGTGCCAGCTCAGGGCGCGGGTCCACTGAAGCTTTCTTT. The variable domain in full, completed from reference TRBV18 and TRBJ1-1, reads NAGVMQNPRHLVRRRGQEARLRCSPMKGHSHVYWYRQLPEEGLKFMVYLQKENIIDESGMPKERFSAEFPKEGPSILRIQQVVRGDSAAYFCASSGRGSTEAFFGQGTRLTVV.

This chain uses TRBV4-2 with TRBJ2-1, with D possibly being TRBD2 (7 bases). This CDR3 comprises 15 residues. Germline CDR1 LGHNA, CDR2 YNFKEQ. The V end was cut by 6 bases, the J end by 4 bases, with 16 bases between. The DNA for the CDR3 is TGTGCCAGCAGACGCACGGGGGGCCGGTACAATGAGCAGTTCTTC. Protein product: CASRRTGGRYNEQFF.

The J gene is TRBJ1-5, the V gene TRBV28, with a possible D match to TRBD1 (6 bases). Trimming cost V 6 bases and J 0 bases, with 21 bases left between them. The V gene's germline CDR1 is MDHEN and CDR2 SYDVKM. This CDR3 comprises 18 residues. CDR3 bases: TGTGCCAGCAGACCAGCGGGGGCCGGGTCGGATAGCAATCAGCCCCAGCATTTT. Protein product: CASRPAGAGSDSNQPQHF.

The chain recombines TRBV2 with TRBJ1-2; 7 nucleotides agree with TRBD1. Germline lookup yields CDR1 SNHLY and CDR2 FYNNEI. This CDR3 has 13 residues. V shed 7 bases, J shed 7 bases, and the junction held 9 bases outside the gene matches. This chain's CDR3 is CASNPDRVGGYTF. The DNA of the CDR3 is TGTGCCAGCAACCCCGACAGGGTCGGTGGCTACACCTTC.

The chain carries TRBV7-2 and TRBJ2-1, with TRBD1 matching over 7 bases. The germline V gene encodes CDR1 SGHTA and CDR2 FQGNSA. The length of the CDR3 is 15 residues. Trimming took 2 bases from V and 8 from J; bases not matched to a gene: 9. CDR3 bases: TGTGCCAGCAGCTTACCGACAGGGCTAGGCGATGAGCAGTTCTTC. Its protein product is CASSLPTGLGDEQFF.

The rearrangement uses TRBV6-5 and TRBJ2-6, with unresolved D. The CDR3 has 15 residues. Deletions cut 5 bases from V and 1 base from J, with 9 bases between. In germline, CDR1 is MNHEY, CDR2 SVGAGI. Here the CDR3 DNA reads TGTGCCAGCAGTCCACCGCAATCTGGGGCCAACGTCCTGACTTTC. Translated, it gives CASSPPQSGANVLTF.

The chain recombines TRBV5-1 with TRBJ1-2, with D tentatively TRBD1 (5 bases). Trimming removed 2 bases from V and 8 bases from J, with 19 bases in between. CDR3 length: 15 amino acids. Germline V gives CDR1 SGHRS, CDR2 YFSETQ. The CDR3 is CASSFGASEPGGYTF. Written as DNA, the CDR3 is TGCGCCAGCAGCTTTGGGGCGTCGGAACCGGGGGGCTACACCTTC.

The rearrangement links TRBV7-9 to TRBJ2-7; TRBD2 aligns across 12 bases. After removal of 6 bases from V and 0 bases from J, the junction contained 6 bases not matched to a gene. The germline gives CDR1 SEHNR, CDR2 FQNEAQ (reference sequence). CDR3 length: 16 amino acids. For the CDR3, the DNA is TGTGCCAGCAGTTTTGGGACTAGCGGGTTCTCCTACGAGCAGTACTTC. Translation: CASSFGTSGFSYEQYF.

This chain links TRBV7-9 with TRBJ2-2; TRBD2 matches at 8 bases. CDR1 and CDR2 from the germline V gene are SEHNR and FQNEAQ (reference sequence). After removal of 4 bases from V and 11 bases from J, the junction contained 3 bases not matched to a gene. There are 12 residues in the CDR3. Here the CDR3 reads CASSSREGELFF. The CDR3 DNA reads TGTGCCAGCAGCTCACGGGAGGGTGAGCTGTTTTTT.

V and J are TRBV6-5 and TRBJ1-1; possibly TRBD1 for D (5 bases). The CDR3 extends over 13 amino acids. Trimming took off 2 bases at V and 6 bases at J, with 10 bases between the two ends. CDR1 and CDR2 (germline): MNHEY, SVGAGI. CDR3 coding DNA: TGTGCCAGCAGTTACAGTGGGGCGGCTGAAGCTTTCTTT. It yields the protein CASSYSGAAEAFF.

This clone was seen only once. The chain carries TRBV27 and TRBJ2-1, with D perhaps TRBD2 (7 bases). This CDR3 has 15 residues. V lost 4 bases to trimming and J lost 7 bases, with 17 bases between them. CDR1 and CDR2 from the germline V gene are MNHEY and SMNVEV (reference sequence). This chain's CDR3 is CASSSGGLGGNEQFF. CDR3 coding DNA: TGTGCCAGCAGTTCGGGGGGCCTGGGTGGTAATGAGCAGTTCTTC.

V and J are TRBV7-8 and TRBJ1-1; D uncertain. This CDR3 is built from 14 residues. Trimming removed 5 bases at V and 4 bases at J, with 14 bases between. Germline V lookup: CDR1 SGHVS, CDR2 FQNEAQ. CDR3 sequence: CASSRRAIGTEAFF. CDR3 bases: TGTGCCAGCAGCCGGAGGGCGATTGGCACTGAAGCTTTCTTT.

The rearrangement joins TRBV27 to TRBJ1-4; 8 bases match TRBD1. Germline CDR1 MNHEY, CDR2 SMNVEV (reference sequence). This CDR3 region has 16 residues. V dropped 6 bases and J dropped 6; count of bases not matched to a gene: 12. CDR3: CASSIDGQGRDEKLFF. The CDR3 nucleotides are TGTGCCAGCAGCATCGACGGACAGGGTAGGGATGAAAAACTGTTTTTT.

This chain connects TRBV28 to TRBJ2-2; 16 nucleotides agree with TRBD2. V shed 1 base, J shed 4 bases, and the junction held 3 bases outside the gene matches. The germline CDR1 and CDR2 sequences are MDHEN and SYDVKM. This CDR3 is built from 18 residues. The CDR3 region has the DNA TGTGCCAGCAGTTTATTGGGGACTAGCGGGAGGGCCACCGGGGAGCTGTTTTTT. This codes for CASSLLGTSGRATGELFF.

The chain links TRBV15 to TRBJ2-3; tentative D call: TRBD2 (5 bases). CDR1 and CDR2 from the germline V gene are LNHNV and YYDKDF (reference sequence). Trimming shortened V by 0 bases and J by 0 bases, and 7 bases separated the two germline ends. The CDR3 extends over 15 amino acids. The CDR3 is CATSRDPGSTDTQYF. The DNA for the CDR3 is TGTGCCACCAGCAGAGATCCGGGGAGCACAGATACGCAGTATTTT.

V gene TRBV4-1 combines with J gene TRBJ2-2; D perhaps matches TRBD1 (6 bases). This CDR3 spans 14 amino acids. Germline values: CDR1 MGHRA, CDR2 YSYEKL. Trimming took 0 bases from V and 5 from J, leaving 7 bases between them. CDR3 sequence reads: CASSQEDRTGELFF. CDR3 bases: TGCGCCAGCAGCCAAGAAGACAGGACCGGGGAGCTGTTTTTT.

The chain combines TRBV18 with TRBJ2-3; TRBD2 agrees at 9 bases. Germline CDR1 reads KGHSH; CDR2 reads LQKENI. The ends lost 3 bases at V and 2 bases at J; junction bases unmatched: 6. The length of the CDR3 is 16 residues. The chain's CDR3 is CASSPLAGGFTDTQYF. CDR3 sequence (DNA): TGTGCCAGCTCACCCCTCGCGGGAGGGTTCACAGATACGCAGTATTTT.

J is TRBJ2-5 and V is TRBV30; D is possibly TRBD1 (5 bases). The CDR3 totals 15 residues. V shed 1 base and J shed 4 bases, with 16 bases lying between them. Germline values: CDR1 GTSNPN, CDR2 SVGIG (reference sequence). The CDR3 is CAWSARLGQAETQYF. In DNA, the CDR3 is TGTGCCTGGAGTGCGCGGTTGGGGCAGGCAGAGACCCAGTACTTC.

The chain joins TRBV7-9 to TRBJ2-5; D is unclear. The CDR3 has 12 residues. Germline assignment: CDR1 SEHNR and CDR2 FQNEAQ (reference sequence). The V end was cut by 6 bases, the J end by 11 bases, with 16 bases between. The CDR3 coding sequence is TGTGCCAGCAGTTCCCTACGTGAGGAGCAGTACTTC. It codes for CASSSLREEQYF.

The V and J genes are TRBV28 and TRBJ2-1; perhaps TRBD2 as D (5 bases). CDR1 is MDHEN, CDR2 SYDVKM, per germline. The germline V and J ends were trimmed by 5 bases and 9 bases, with 14 bases remaining between them. The CDR3 consists of 13 residues. The CDR3 reads CASSPSLAGEQFF. In DNA, the CDR3 is TGTGCCAGCAGTCCCTCCCTGGCGGGTGAGCAGTTCTTC.

The rearrangement uses TRBV5-6 and TRBJ2-1; D not resolved. Trimming took off 0 bases at V and 8 bases at J, with 6 bases between the two ends. The CDR3 has 12 residues. CDR1 and CDR2 (germline): SGHDT, YYEEEE. As DNA, the CDR3 is TGTGCCAGCAGCTTGGGGTGGGATGAGCAGTTCTTC. Translating gives CASSLGWDEQFF.

Turning to this clone: The same CDR3 is also encoded by other DNA sequences in this sample. In DNA, the CDR3 is TGTGCCAGCTCACCACCCTCTGTCTACGAGCAGTACTTC. Protein sequence: CASSPPSVYEQYF. The rearrangement joins TRBV18 to TRBJ2-7; D not resolved. In germline, CDR1 is KGHSH, CDR2 LQKENI. V gave up 0 bases and J gave up 3 bases, with 6 bases separating them. CDR3 length equals 13 residues.

The chain uses TRBV27 and TRBJ1-1, with 7 nucleotides matching TRBD1. V shed 2 bases and J 3 bases; nucleotides not matched to a gene: 18. The CDR3 length is 19 residues. Germline-derived CDR1 and CDR2 are MNHEY and SMNVEV (reference sequence). In nucleotides, the CDR3 is TGTGCCAGCAGTTTAAGGGGATTTGCAGGCAGGGGGTTTCACACTGAAGCTTTCTTT. Amino acids: CASSLRGFAGRGFHTEAFF.

V is TRBV5-1 and J is TRBJ2-1; 11 nucleotides align to TRBD2. CDR1 is SGHRS and CDR2 is YFSETQ in the germline V gene. J gave up 1 base and V 0 bases, and 6 bases lay outside the gene matches. The CDR3 covers 18 residues. In DNA form, the CDR3 reads TGCGCCAGCAGCTTGGAAGTACTAGCGGGAGTTTCCTACAATGAGCAGTTCTTC. It is translated as CASSLEVLAGVSYNEQFF.